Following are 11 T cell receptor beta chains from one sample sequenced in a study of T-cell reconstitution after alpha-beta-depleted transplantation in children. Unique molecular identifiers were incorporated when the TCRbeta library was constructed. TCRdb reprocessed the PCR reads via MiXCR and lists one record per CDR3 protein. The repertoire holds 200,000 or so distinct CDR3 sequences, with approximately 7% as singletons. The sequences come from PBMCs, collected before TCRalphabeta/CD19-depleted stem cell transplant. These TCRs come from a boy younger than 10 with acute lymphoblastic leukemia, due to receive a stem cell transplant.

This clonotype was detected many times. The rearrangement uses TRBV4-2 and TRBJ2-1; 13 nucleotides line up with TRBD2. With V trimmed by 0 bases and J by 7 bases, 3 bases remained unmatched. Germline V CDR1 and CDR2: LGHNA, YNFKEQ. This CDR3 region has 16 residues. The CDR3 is CASSQEVTSGRNEQFF. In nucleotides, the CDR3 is TGTGCCAGCAGCCAAGAAGTGACTAGCGGGAGGAATGAGCAGTTCTTC.

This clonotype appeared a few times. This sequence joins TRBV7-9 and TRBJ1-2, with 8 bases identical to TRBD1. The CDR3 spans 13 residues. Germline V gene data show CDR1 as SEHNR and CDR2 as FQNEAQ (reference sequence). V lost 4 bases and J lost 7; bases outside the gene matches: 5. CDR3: CASSSDRGSGYTF. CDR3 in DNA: TGTGCCAGCAGCTCCGACAGGGGTAGTGGCTACACCTTC.

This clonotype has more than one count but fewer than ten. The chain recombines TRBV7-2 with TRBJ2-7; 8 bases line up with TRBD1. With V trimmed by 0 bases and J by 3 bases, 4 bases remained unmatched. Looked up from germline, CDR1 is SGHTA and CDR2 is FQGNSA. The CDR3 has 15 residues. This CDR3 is CASSLAVGQGYEQYF. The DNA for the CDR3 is TGTGCCAGCAGCTTAGCGGTCGGACAGGGCTACGAGCAGTACTTC.

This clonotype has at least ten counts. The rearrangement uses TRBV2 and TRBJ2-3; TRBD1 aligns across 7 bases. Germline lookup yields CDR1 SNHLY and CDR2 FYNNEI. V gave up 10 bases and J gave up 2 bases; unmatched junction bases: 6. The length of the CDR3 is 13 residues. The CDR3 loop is CAITGVITDTQYF. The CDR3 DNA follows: TGTGCCATAACAGGGGTTATCACAGATACGCAGTATTTT. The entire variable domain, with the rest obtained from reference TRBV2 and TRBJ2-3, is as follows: EPEVTQTPSHQVTQMGQEVILRCVPISNHLYFYWYRQILGQKVEFLVSFYNNEISEKSEIFDDQFSVERPDGSNFTLKIRSTKLEDSAMYFCAITGVITDTQYFGPGTRLTVL.

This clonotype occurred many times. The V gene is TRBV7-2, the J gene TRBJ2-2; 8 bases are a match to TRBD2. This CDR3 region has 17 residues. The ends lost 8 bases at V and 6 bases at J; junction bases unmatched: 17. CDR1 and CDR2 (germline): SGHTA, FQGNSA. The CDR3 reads CASQPIITGGPAGELFF. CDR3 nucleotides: TGTGCCAGCCAACCCATAATTACGGGAGGGCCGGCCGGGGAGCTGTTTTTT.

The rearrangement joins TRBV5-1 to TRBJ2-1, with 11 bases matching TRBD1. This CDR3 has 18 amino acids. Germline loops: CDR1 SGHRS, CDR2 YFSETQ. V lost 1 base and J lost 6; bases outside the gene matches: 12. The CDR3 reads CASSLRGTGTGGINEQFF. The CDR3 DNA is TGCGCCAGCAGCTTGAGGGGTACCGGGACAGGGGGAATCAATGAGCAGTTCTTC.

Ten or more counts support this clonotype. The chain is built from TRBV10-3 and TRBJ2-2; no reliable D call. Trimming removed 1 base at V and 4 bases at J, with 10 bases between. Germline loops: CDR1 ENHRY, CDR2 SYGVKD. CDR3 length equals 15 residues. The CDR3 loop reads CAISEFGPGTGELFF. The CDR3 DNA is TGTGCCATCAGTGAGTTTGGGCCGGGCACCGGGGAGCTGTTTTTT.

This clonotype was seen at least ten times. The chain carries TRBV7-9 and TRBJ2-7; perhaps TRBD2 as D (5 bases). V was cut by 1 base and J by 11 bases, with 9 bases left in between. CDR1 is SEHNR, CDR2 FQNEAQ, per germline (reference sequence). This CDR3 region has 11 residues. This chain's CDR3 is CASSLEGEEYF. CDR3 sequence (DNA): TGTGCCAGCAGCTTAGAGGGAGAGGAGTACTTC.

The DNA of the CDR3 is TGTGCCAGCAGTTTATACGGGAGGGCCTTAAATACGCAGTATTTT. This sequence encodes CASSLYGRALNTQYF. This rearrangement joins TRBV28 to TRBJ2-3; 8 nucleotides align to TRBD2. The CDR3 extends over 15 amino acids. Trimming cost V 1 base and J 7 bases; bases outside gene matches: 7. CDR1 and CDR2 (germline): MDHEN, SYDVKM. Variable domain in full (rest from reference TRBV28 and TRBJ2-3): DVKVTQSSRYLVKRTGEKVFLECVQDMDHENMFWYRQDPGLGLRLIYFSYDVKMKEKGDIPEGYSVSREKKERFSLILESASTNQTSMYLCASSLYGRALNTQYFGPGTRLTVL.

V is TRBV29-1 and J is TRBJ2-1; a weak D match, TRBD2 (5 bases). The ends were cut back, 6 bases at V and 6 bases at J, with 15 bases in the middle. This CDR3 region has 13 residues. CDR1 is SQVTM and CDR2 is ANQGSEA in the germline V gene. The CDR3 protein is CSVGEGWGNEQFF. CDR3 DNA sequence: TGCAGCGTGGGCGAGGGATGGGGCAATGAGCAGTTCTTC.

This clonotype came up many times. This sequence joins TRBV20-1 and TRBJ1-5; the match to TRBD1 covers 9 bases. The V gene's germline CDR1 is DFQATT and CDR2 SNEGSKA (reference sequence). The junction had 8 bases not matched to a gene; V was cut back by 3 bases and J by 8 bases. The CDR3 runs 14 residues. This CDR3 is CSARSGTGSEPQHF. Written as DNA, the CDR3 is TGCAGTGCTAGGTCCGGGACAGGGAGTGAGCCCCAGCATTTT.